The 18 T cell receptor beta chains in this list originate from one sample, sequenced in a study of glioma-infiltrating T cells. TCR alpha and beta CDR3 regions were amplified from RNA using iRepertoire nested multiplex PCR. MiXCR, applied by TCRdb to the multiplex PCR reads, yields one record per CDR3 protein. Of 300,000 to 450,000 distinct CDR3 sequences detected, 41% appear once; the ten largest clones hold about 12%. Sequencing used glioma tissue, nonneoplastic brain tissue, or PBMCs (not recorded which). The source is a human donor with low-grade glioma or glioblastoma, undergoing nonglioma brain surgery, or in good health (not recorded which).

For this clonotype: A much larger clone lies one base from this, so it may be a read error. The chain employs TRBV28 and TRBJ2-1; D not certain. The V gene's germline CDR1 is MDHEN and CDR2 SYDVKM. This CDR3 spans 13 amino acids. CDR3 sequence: CASSLNSYNGQFF. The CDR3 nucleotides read TGTGCCAGCAGTTTGAACTCCTACAATGGGCAGTTCTTC.

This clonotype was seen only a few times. The CDR3 nucleotides are TGTGCCAGCACCCTACGGGCTGGGGCCAACGTCCTGACTTTC. Protein product: CASTLRAGANVLTF. The chain recombines TRBV27 with TRBJ2-6, with D unclear. Trimming removed 7 bases at V and 2 bases at J, with 9 bases between. This CDR3 contains 14 residues. Germline-derived CDR1 and CDR2 are MNHEY and SMNVEV (reference sequence).

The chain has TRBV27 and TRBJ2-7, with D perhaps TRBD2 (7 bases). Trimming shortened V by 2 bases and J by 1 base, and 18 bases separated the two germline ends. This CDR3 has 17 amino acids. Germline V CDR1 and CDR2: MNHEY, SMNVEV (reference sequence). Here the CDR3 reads CASSLLGFGGHSYEQYF. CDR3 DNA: TGTGCCAGCAGTTTACTTGGATTCGGGGGGCATTCCTACGAGCAGTACTTC.

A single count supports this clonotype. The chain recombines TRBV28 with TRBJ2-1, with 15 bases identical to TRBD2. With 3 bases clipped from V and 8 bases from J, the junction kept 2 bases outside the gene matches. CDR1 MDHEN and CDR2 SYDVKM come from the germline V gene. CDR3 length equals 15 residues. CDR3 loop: CASSFGLAGGYEQFF. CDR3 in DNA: TGTGCCAGCAGTTTTGGACTAGCGGGAGGGTATGAGCAGTTCTTC. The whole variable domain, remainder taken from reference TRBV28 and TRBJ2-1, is DVKVTQSSRYLVKRTGEKVFLECVQDMDHENMFWYRQDPGLGLRLIYFSYDVKMKEKGDIPEGYSVSREKKERFSLILESASTNQTSMYLCASSFGLAGGYEQFFGPGTRLTVL.

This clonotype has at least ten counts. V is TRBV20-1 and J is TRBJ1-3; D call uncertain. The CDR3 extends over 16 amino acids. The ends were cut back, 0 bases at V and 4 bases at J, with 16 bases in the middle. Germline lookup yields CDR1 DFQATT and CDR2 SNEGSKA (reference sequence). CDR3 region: CSARDWVIGRGNTIYF. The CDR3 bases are TGCAGTGCTAGAGATTGGGTCATTGGTCGAGGAAACACCATATATTTT.

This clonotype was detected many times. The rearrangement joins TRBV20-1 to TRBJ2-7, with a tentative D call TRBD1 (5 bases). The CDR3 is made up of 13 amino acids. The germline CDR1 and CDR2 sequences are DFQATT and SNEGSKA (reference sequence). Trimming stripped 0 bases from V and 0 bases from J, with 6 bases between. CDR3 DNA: TGCAGTGCTAGAGAAGGGGCCTCCTACGAGCAGTACTTC. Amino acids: CSAREGASYEQYF.

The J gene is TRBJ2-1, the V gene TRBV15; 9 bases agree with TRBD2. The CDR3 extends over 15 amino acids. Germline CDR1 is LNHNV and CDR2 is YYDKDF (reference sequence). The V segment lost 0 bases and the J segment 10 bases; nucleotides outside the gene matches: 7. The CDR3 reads CATSRDLRTSEEQFF. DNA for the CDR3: TGTGCCACCAGCAGAGATTTAAGGACTAGCGAAGAGCAGTTCTTC.

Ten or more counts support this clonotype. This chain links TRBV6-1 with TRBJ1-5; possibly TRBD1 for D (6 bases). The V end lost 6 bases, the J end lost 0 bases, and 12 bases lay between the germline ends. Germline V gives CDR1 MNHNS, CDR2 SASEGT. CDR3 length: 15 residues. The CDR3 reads CASSRDTISNQPQHF. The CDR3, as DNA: TGTGCCAGCAGCCGGGACACAATTAGCAATCAGCCCCAGCATTTT.

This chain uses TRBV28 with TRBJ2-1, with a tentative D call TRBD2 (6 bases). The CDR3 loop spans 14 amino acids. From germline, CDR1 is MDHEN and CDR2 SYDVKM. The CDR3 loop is CGCGGISSYNEQFF. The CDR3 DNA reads TGTGGATGCGGAGGGATAAGCTCCTACAATGAGCAGTTCTTC.

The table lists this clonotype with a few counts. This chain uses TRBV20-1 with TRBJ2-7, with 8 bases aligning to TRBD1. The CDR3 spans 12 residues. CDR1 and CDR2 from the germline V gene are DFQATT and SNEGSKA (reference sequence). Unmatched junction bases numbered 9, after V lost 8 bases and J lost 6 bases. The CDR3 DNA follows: TGCAGTACGCTGCGACAGGGGAGCGAGCAGTACTTC. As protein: CSTLRQGSEQYF.

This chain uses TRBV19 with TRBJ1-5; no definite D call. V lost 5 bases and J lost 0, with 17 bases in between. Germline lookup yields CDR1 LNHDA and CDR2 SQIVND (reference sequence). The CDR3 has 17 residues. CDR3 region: CASSSTPGPYSNQPQHF. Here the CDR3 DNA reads TGTGCCAGTAGTTCGACCCCCGGGCCTTATAGCAATCAGCCCCAGCATTTT. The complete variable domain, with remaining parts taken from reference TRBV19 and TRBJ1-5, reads DGGITQSPKYLFRKEGQNVTLSCEQNLNHDAMYWYRQDPGQGLRLIYYSQIVNDFQKGDIAEGYSVSREKKESFPLTVTSAQKNPTAFYLCASSSTPGPYSNQPQHFGDGTRLSIL.

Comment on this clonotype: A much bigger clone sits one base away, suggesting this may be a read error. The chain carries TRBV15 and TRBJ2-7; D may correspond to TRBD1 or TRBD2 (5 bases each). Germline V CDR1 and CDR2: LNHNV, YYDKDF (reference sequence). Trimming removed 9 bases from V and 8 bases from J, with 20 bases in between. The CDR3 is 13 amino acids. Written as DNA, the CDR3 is TGTGCCACTGAGGCTCGAGGGGCGTACAAGCAGTACTTC. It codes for CATEARGAYKQYF.

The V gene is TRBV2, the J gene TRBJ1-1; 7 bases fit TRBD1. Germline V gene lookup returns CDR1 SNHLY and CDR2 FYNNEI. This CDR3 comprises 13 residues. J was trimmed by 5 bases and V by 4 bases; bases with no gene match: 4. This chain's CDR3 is CASSVGQTTEAFF. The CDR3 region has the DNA TGTGCCAGCAGTGTGGGACAGACTACTGAAGCTTTCTTT.

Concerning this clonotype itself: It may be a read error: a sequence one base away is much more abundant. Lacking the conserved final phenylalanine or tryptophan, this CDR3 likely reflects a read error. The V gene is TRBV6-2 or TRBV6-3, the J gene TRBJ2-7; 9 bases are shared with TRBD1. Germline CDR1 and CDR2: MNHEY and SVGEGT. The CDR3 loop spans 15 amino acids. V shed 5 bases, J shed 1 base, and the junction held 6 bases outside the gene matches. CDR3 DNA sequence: TGTGCCAGCAGTCGACAGGGGGTTAAGTCCTACGAGCAGTACTGC. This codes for CASSRQGVKSYEQYC.

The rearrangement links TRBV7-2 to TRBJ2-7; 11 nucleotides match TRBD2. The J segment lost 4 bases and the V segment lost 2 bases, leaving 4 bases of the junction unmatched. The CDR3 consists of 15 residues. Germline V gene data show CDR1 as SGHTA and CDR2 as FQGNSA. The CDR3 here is CASSLLAGGRYEQYF. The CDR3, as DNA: TGTGCCAGCAGCTTACTAGCGGGAGGCCGTTACGAGCAGTACTTC.

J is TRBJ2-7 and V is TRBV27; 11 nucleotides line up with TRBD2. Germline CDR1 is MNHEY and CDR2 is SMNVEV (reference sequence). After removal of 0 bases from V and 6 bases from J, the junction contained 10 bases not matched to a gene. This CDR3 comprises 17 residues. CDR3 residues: CASSLSLAGGRSSEQYF. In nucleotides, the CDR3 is TGTGCCAGCAGTTTATCGCTAGCGGGAGGCCGGTCTTCCGAGCAGTACTTC.

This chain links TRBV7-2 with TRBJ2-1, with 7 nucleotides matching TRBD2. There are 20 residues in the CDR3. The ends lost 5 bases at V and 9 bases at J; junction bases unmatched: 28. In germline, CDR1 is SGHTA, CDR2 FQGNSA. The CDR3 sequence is CASSLTGGLAREGKAIEQFF. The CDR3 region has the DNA TGTGCCAGCAGCCTAACGGGCGGTTTGGCGAGGGAGGGGAAAGCGATTGAGCAGTTCTTC. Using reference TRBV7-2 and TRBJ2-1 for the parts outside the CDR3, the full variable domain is GAGVSQSPSNKVTEKGKDVELRCDPISGHTALYWYRQSLGQGLEFLIYFQGNSAPDKSGLPSDRFSAERTGGSVSTLTIQRTQQEDSAVYLCASSLTGGLAREGKAIEQFFGPGTRLTVL.

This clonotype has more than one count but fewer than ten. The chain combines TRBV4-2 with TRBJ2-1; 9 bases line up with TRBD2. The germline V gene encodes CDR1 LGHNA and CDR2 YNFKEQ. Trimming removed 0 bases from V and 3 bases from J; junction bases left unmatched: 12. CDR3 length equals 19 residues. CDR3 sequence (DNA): TGTGCCAGCAGCCAAGAGAGCGCGGGAGGGATCTTTGGCTACAATGAGCAGTTCTTC. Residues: CASSQESAGGIFGYNEQFF.